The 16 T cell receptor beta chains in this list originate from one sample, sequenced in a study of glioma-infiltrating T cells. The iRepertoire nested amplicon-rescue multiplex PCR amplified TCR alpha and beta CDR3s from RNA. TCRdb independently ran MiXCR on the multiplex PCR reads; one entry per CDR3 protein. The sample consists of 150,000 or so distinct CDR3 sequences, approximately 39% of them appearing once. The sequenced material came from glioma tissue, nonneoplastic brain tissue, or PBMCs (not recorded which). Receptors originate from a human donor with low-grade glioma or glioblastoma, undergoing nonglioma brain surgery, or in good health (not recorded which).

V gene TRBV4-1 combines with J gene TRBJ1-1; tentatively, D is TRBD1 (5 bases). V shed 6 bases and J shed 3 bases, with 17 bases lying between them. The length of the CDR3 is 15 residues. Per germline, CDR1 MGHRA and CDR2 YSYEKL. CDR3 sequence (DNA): TGCGCCAGCAGTCATTTGTGGGGACGGGACACTGAAGCTTTCTTT. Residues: CASSHLWGRDTEAFF.

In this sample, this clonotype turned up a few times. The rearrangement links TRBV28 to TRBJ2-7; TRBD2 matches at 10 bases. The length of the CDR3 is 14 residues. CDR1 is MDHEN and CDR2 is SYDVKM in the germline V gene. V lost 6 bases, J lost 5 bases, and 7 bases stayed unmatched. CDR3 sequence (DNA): TGTGCCAGCAGGCCGGGACTAGCGCTTCACGAGCAGTACTTC. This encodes CASRPGLALHEQYF.

The CDR3 here is CASSRFSGNTIYF. In DNA form, the CDR3 reads TGTGCCAGCAGCCGCTTCTCTGGAAACACCATATATTTT. The chain employs TRBV6-1 and TRBJ1-3; D is unclear. From germline, CDR1 is MNHNS and CDR2 SASEGT. CDR3 size: 13 residues. The V gene lost 6 bases and the J gene lost 0 bases, with 6 bases spanning the gap.

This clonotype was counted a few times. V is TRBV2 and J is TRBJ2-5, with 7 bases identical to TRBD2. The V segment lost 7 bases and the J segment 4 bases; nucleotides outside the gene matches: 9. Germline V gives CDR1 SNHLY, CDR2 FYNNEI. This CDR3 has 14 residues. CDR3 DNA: TGTGCCAGCAAGCTGGCGGGAGCTTCAGAGACCCAGTACTTC. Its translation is CASKLAGASETQYF.

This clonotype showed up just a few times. This CDR3 reads CSARGSGSHEQYF. In nucleotides, the CDR3 is TGCAGTGCTAGAGGTAGCGGGAGCCACGAGCAGTACTTC. This chain connects TRBV20-1 to TRBJ2-7, with 9 bases aligning to TRBD2. The CDR3 contains 13 residues. Germline V gives CDR1 DFQATT, CDR2 SNEGSKA (reference sequence). V was pared by 1 base and J by 5 bases, with 3 bases of the junction left unmatched.

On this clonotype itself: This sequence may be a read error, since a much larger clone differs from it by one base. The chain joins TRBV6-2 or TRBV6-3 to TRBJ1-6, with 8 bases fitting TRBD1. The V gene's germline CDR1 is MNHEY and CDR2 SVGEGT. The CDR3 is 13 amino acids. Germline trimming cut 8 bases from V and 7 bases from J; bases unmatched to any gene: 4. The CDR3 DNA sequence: TGTGCCAGCCTGACAGGGGTCAATTCACCCCTCCACTTT. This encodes CASLTGVNSPLHF.

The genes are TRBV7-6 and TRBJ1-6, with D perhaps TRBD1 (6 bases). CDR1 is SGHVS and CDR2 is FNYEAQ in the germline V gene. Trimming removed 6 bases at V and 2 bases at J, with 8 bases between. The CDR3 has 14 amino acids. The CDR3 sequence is CASSRTAYNSPLHF. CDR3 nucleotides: TGTGCCAGCAGTCGGACAGCCTATAATTCACCCCTCCACTTT.

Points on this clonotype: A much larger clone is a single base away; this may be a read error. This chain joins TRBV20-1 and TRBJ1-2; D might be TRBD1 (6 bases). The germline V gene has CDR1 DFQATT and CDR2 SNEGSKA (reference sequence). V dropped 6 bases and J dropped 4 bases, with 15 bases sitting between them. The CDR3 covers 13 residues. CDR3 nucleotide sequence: TGCAGTGCGCCCCGGGACATCTCCTATGGCTACACCTTC. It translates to CSAPRDISYGYTF.

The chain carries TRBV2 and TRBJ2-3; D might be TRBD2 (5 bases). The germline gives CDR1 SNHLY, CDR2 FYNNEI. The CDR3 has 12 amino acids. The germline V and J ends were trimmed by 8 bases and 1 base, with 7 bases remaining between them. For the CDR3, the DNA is TGTGCCAGCCTGGAGGGCACAGATACGCAGTATTTT. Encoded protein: CASLEGTDTQYF. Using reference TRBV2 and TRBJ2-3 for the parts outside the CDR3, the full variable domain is EPEVTQTPSHQVTQMGQEVILRCVPISNHLYFYWYRQILGQKVEFLVSFYNNEISEKSEIFDDQFSVERPDGSNFTLKIRSTKLEDSAMYFCASLEGTDTQYFGPGTRLTVL.

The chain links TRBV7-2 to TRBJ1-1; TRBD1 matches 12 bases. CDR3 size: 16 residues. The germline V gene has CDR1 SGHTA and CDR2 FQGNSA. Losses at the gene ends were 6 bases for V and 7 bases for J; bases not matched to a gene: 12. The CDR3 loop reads CASRKGGTGGLNEAFF. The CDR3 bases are TGTGCCAGCAGAAAAGGGGGGACAGGGGGCTTAAATGAAGCTTTCTTT.

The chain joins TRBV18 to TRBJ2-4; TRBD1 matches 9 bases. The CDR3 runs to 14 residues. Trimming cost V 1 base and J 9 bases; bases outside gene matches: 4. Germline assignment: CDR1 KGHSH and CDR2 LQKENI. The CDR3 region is CASSPRTGEAIQYF. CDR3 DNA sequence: TGTGCCAGCTCACCACGGACAGGGGAGGCCATTCAGTACTTC.

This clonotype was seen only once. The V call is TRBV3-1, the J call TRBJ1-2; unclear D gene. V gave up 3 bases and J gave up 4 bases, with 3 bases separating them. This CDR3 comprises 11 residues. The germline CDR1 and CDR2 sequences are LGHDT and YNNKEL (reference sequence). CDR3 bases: TGTGCCAGCAGCCATGGCTATGGCTACACCTTC. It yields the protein CASSHGYGYTF.

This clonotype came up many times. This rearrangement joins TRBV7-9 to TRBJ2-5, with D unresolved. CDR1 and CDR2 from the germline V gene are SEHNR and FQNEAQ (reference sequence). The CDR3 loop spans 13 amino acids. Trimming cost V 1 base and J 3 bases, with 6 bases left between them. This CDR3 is CASSLDTEETQYF. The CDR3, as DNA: TGTGCCAGCAGCTTAGACACCGAAGAGACCCAGTACTTC.

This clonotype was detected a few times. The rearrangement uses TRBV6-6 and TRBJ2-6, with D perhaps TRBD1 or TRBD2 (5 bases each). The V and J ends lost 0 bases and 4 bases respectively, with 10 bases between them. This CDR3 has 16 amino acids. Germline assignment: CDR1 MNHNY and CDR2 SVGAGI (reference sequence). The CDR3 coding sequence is TGTGCCAGCAGTTACTCGGGGGTTTCGGGGGCCAACGTCCTGACTTTC. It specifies CASSYSGVSGANVLTF.

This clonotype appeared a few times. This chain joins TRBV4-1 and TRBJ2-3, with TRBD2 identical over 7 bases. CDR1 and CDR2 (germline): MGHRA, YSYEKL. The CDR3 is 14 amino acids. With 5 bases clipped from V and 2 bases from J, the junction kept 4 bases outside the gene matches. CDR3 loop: CASSGRDYTDTQYF. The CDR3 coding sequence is TGCGCCAGCAGCGGCCGGGACTACACAGATACGCAGTATTTT.

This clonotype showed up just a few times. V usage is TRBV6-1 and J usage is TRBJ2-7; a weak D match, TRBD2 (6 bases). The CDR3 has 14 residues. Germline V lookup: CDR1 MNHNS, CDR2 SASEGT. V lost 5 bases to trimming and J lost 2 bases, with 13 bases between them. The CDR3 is CASSHGTPPYEQYF. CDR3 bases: TGTGCCAGCAGTCACGGGACTCCTCCCTACGAGCAGTACTTC.